The present T cell receptor beta chain was sequenced within a study of CD8 T cells in Susac syndrome. The RNA input was roughly 0.5 to 1 ug, and it was reverse transcribed with random hexamers. TCRdb re-called the immunoSEQ multiplex PCR reads with MiXCR, one entry per CDR3 protein. The table has about 180,000 distinct CDR3 sequences, around 95% seen once; the top ten hold more than 0.09%. This CDR3 contains 17 residues. The V gene's germline CDR1 is MNHEY and CDR2 SVGEGT. V lost 5 bases to trimming and J lost 3 bases; unmatched junction nucleotides: 16. The chain has TRBV6-2 or TRBV6-3 and TRBJ2-7, with 7 bases identical to TRBD1. Sequenced: CD4+ T cells from PBMCs. The sequence was obtained from a human donor with multiple sclerosis. CDR3 coding DNA: TGTGCCAGCAGTCGGTCCATGACCGGGACAGTTCACTACGAGCAGTACTTC. This encodes CASSRSMTGTVHYEQYF.